The next 30 T cell receptor beta chains were all read from a single sample in a study of sequential checkpoint blockade in melanoma. Data came from immunoSEQ multiplex PCR; TCRdb stores just in-frame clones and leaves some out. The table has 15,000 to 20,000 clones, roughly 61% seen once. Indicated treatment: randomized to nivolumab then ipilimumab (arm A) or the reverse (arm B). The specimen was CD8+ T cells sorted from blood (inferred from file names), collected from a patient given nivolumab and ipilimumab in sequence. Receptors originate from a human donor with melanoma.

This clone was detected only a few times. V gene TRBV7-3 combines with J gene TRBJ2-7, with 7 nucleotides matching TRBD2. CDR1 SGHTA and CDR2 FQGTGA come from the germline V gene. This CDR3 has 15 residues. The V and J ends lost 1 base and 0 bases, in that order; junction bases with no gene match: 3. CDR3 residues: CASSLMGGFSYEQYF. In nucleotides, the CDR3 is TGTGCCAGCAGCTTAATGGGGGGGTTCTCCTACGAGCAGTACTTC.

The chain couples TRBV18 to TRBJ2-7; 9 bases align to TRBD2. This CDR3 contains 15 residues. Looked up from germline, CDR1 is KGHSH and CDR2 is LQKENI. Trimming cost V 6 bases and J 3 bases; bases outside gene matches: 9. Here the CDR3 DNA reads TGTGCCAGCTCGCCCGAAGGACTAGCGCGCTACGAGCAGTACTTC. Encoded protein: CASSPEGLARYEQYF.

V usage is TRBV9 and J usage is TRBJ2-2, with TRBD2 identical over 8 bases. There are 15 residues in the CDR3. V was pared by 2 bases and J by 1 base, with 1 base of the junction left unmatched. Looked up from germline, CDR1 is SGDLS and CDR2 is YYNGEE. The CDR3 nucleotides are TGTGCCAGCAGCGTTAGCGGGGTGAACACCGGGGAGCTGTTTTTT. Amino acid sequence: CASSVSGVNTGELFF.

There are many counts of this clone. The CDR3 DNA reads TGTGCCAGCAGCCAGAGAGGAAACATCCCAAGTCGAGGCGAGCAGTACTTC. Translation: CASSQRGNIPSRGEQYF. The chain uses TRBV7-2 and TRBJ2-7; D remains ambiguous. Per the germline V gene, CDR1 is SGHTA and CDR2 is FQGNSA. This CDR3 contains 17 residues. V gave up 5 bases and J gave up 6 bases, with 26 bases separating them.

The chain couples TRBV27 to TRBJ1-2, with D maybe TRBD1 (5 bases). CDR3 length: 15 residues. CDR1 is MNHEY, CDR2 SMNVEV, per germline (reference sequence). Trimming took 5 bases from V and 8 from J, leaving 21 bases between them. This CDR3 is CASSLNPAGISGYTF. DNA for the CDR3: TGTGCCAGCAGTCTAAACCCAGCAGGGATATCAGGCTACACCTTC.

This clone was counted between two and nine times. This rearrangement joins TRBV15 to TRBJ2-7; 9 nucleotides align to TRBD2. Germline CDR1 is LNHNV and CDR2 is YYDKDF (reference sequence). The CDR3 is 15 residues long. With V trimmed by 0 bases and J by 7 bases, 7 bases remained unmatched. DNA of the CDR3: TGTGCCACCAGCAGAGAAGGGGCGGGAGGGCCAGAGCAGTACTTC. Translated, it gives CATSREGAGGPEQYF.

The chain joins TRBV29-1 to TRBJ1-2; possibly TRBD1 for D (6 bases). CDR1 is SQVTM and CDR2 is ANQGSEA in the germline V gene. CDR3 length: 11 residues. V dropped 8 bases and J dropped 6 bases, with 13 bases sitting between them. Written as DNA, the CDR3 is TGCAGCTATGGACAGTCTAATGGCTACACCTTC. Protein product: CSYGQSNGYTF. Combining the CDR3 with reference TRBV29-1 and TRBJ1-2 gives the whole variable domain SAVISQKPSRDICQRGTSLTIQCQVDSQVTMMFWYRQQPGQSLTLIATANQGSEATYESGFVIDKFPISRPNLTFSTLTVSNMSPEDSSIYLCSYGQSNGYTFGSGTRLTVV.

The chain links TRBV6-1 to TRBJ2-5; 8 nucleotides align to TRBD2. The J call may not be correct, given that the DNA end is closer to TRBJ2-7. The CDR3 contains 15 residues. The germline V gene has CDR1 MNHNS and CDR2 SASEGT. The CDR3 is CASRMDGTSSYEQYF. CDR3 DNA sequence: TGTGCCAGCAGAATGGACGGGACTAGCTCCTACGAGCAGTACTTC.

The CDR3, as DNA: TGTGCCTGGAGTGTACAGGGGAACACTGAAGCTTTCTTT. It yields the protein CAWSVQGNTEAFF. The rearrangement links TRBV30 to TRBJ1-1; tentative D call: TRBD1 (6 bases). In germline, CDR1 is GTSNPN, CDR2 SVGIG (reference sequence). CDR3 size: 13 residues. The ends were cut back, 0 bases at V and 1 base at J, with 6 bases in the middle.

The chain is built from TRBV5-4 and TRBJ2-7; 10 positions match TRBD1. Trimming cost V 4 bases and J 5 bases; bases outside gene matches: 6. The germline V gene encodes CDR1 SGHNT and CDR2 YYREEE (reference sequence). The CDR3 covers 14 residues. CDR3 sequence (DNA): TGTGCCAGCAGCGCCGGGACAGGGGACAACGAGCAGTACTTC. Protein product: CASSAGTGDNEQYF.

This clone is medium-sized (0.01 to 0.1%) by share. The chain uses TRBV28 and TRBJ2-7; 7 nucleotides line up with TRBD2. This CDR3 contains 15 residues. V was pared by 0 bases and J by 6 bases, with 8 bases of the junction left unmatched. Per the germline V gene, CDR1 is MDHEN and CDR2 is SYDVKM. This CDR3 reads CASSLWAGDSGEQYF. The CDR3 DNA sequence: TGTGCCAGCAGTTTATGGGCGGGGGACTCAGGCGAGCAGTACTTC.

The rearrangement joins TRBV27 to TRBJ1-1; D is perhaps TRBD1 (6 bases). Germline CDR1 is MNHEY and CDR2 is SMNVEV (reference sequence). V dropped 5 bases and J dropped 1 base, with 11 bases sitting between them. There are 14 residues in the CDR3. The CDR3 here is CASSLPGQNTEAFF. The CDR3 bases are TGTGCCAGCAGTCTTCCGGGACAGAACACTGAAGCTTTCTTT.

V gene TRBV4-1 combines with J gene TRBJ2-2; possibly TRBD2 for D (5 bases). The CDR3 is made up of 16 amino acids. V lost 1 base, J lost 4 bases, and 13 bases lay in between. The V gene's germline CDR1 is MGHRA and CDR2 YSYEKL. The CDR3 nucleotides are TGCGCCAGCAGCCAAGTGAGCGGCCAGAGCACCGGGGAGCTGTTTTTT. It yields the protein CASSQVSGQSTGELFF.

This chain links TRBV7-8 with TRBJ2-7; a possible D gene is TRBD1 (6 bases). The germline V gene has CDR1 SGHVS and CDR2 FQNEAQ. This CDR3 is 14 amino acids long. Trimming removed 1 base from V and 3 bases from J, with 10 bases in between. The CDR3 coding sequence is TGTGCCAGCAGCTTAGTGGGGGCTAGCTACGAGCAGTACTTC. Its protein product is CASSLVGASYEQYF.

This chain connects TRBV27 to TRBJ2-7, with D unclear. V was shortened by 5 bases and J by 0 bases, with 8 bases between the two germline ends. Germline assignment: CDR1 MNHEY and CDR2 SMNVEV (reference sequence). CDR3 size: 13 residues. Here the CDR3 DNA reads TGTGCCAGCAGTCCCCAGGTCTCCTACGAGCAGTACTTC. This encodes CASSPQVSYEQYF.

V usage is TRBV5-6 and J usage is TRBJ1-2; weak D call: TRBD1 (5 bases). Trimming left V 6 bases short and J 0 bases short, with 15 bases between. Germline CDR1 and CDR2: SGHDT and YYEEEE. The CDR3 totals 15 residues. The CDR3 DNA reads as TGTGCCAGCACCCTAGACAGTAAAACTAACTATGGCTACACCTTC. Translation gives CASTLDSKTNYGYTF.

The gene calls are TRBV5-5 and TRBJ1-1; D gene ambiguous. The CDR3 sequence is 13 residues long. Looked up from germline, CDR1 is SGHKS and CDR2 is YYEKEE (reference sequence). V was trimmed by 0 bases and J by 7 bases, leaving 10 bases between them. The CDR3 spells CASSLDDFIEAFF. The CDR3 nucleotides are TGTGCCAGCAGCTTGGATGACTTTATTGAAGCTTTCTTT.

The rearrangement joins TRBV11-3 to TRBJ2-5; possibly TRBD2 for D (6 bases). The J call is doubtful: the DNA matches TRBJ2-7 better. CDR3 length: 13 amino acids. Germline CDR1 reads SGHNT; CDR2 reads YENEEA. The CDR3 here is CASSLDSGYEQYF. Written as DNA, the CDR3 is TGTGCCAGCAGCTTAGATAGCGGCTACGAGCAGTACTTC.

This clone was counted between two and nine times. With a much larger clone just one base away, this may be a read error. The same CDR3 can be traced to other DNA sequences in this sample. V gene TRBV7-9 combines with J gene TRBJ2-7; 7 bases are a match to TRBD1. Germline V gene sequence: CDR1 SEHNR, CDR2 FQNEAQ (reference sequence). V was pared by 5 bases and J by 2 bases, with 6 bases of the junction left unmatched. The CDR3 is 14 amino acids. CDR3 sequence (DNA): TGTGCCAGCAGCCCTGGACAGGATCCCTACGAGCAGTACTTC. Translating gives CASSPGQDPYEQYF.

The rearrangement uses TRBV6-4 and TRBJ2-3; 11 bases fit TRBD2. The germline CDR1 and CDR2 sequences are MRHNA and SNTAGT. The CDR3 extends over 16 amino acids. The J segment lost 5 bases and the V segment lost 2 bases, leaving 6 bases of the junction unmatched. CDR3 sequence (DNA): TGTGCCAGCAGTGACGATAGTCTAGCGGGAGGAGATACGCAGTATTTT. Translating gives CASSDDSLAGGDTQYF.

This clone is termed medium-sized. This rearrangement joins TRBV5-4 to TRBJ1-2; the D is unclear. V was pared by 1 base and J by 3 bases, with 10 bases between. From germline, CDR1 is SGHNT and CDR2 YYREEE (reference sequence). CDR3 length: 14 amino acids. For the CDR3, the DNA is TGTGCCAGCAGCTTGATCGGGTCAGACTATGGCTACACCTTC. This gives the protein CASSLIGSDYGYTF.

This chain uses TRBV11-3 with TRBJ2-7; D remains unclear. Trimming removed 4 bases at V and 0 bases at J, with 13 bases between. The germline V gene encodes CDR1 SGHNT and CDR2 YENEEA. This CDR3 comprises 15 residues. CDR3 in DNA: TGTGCCAGCAGCTCACCCAGGCGAAGCTCCTACGAGCAGTACTTC. This sequence encodes CASSSPRRSSYEQYF.

The V gene is TRBV7-9, the J gene TRBJ2-1; the D gene is possibly TRBD1 (6 bases). V was cut by 5 bases and J by 8 bases, with 19 bases left in between. The CDR3 extends over 15 amino acids. The V gene's germline CDR1 is SEHNR and CDR2 FQNEAQ (reference sequence). CDR3 DNA: TGTGCCAGCAGCCCCCGGAGCAGGGGTAAGGATGAGCAGTTCTTC. Encoded protein: CASSPRSRGKDEQFF.

V gene TRBV9 combines with J gene TRBJ2-5; D perhaps matches TRBD2 (7 bases). The end of the DNA fits TRBJ2-7 better, so the J call may be wrong. The CDR3 runs to 15 residues. CDR1 and CDR2 (germline): SGDLS, YYNGEE. The CDR3 is CASSVSGGSSYEQYF. Here the CDR3 DNA reads TGTGCCAGCAGCGTTTCGGGGGGCAGCTCCTACGAGCAGTACTTC.

The CDR3 reads CASSLEGAPNTEAFF. As DNA, the CDR3 is TGTGCCAGCAGTTTGGAGGGGGCACCTAACACTGAAGCTTTCTTT. The rearrangement links TRBV2 to TRBJ1-1; 7 bases match TRBD1. The length of the CDR3 is 15 residues. Trimming at V came to 5 bases and at J to 2 bases, leaving 8 bases not matched to a gene. Per the germline V gene, CDR1 is SNHLY and CDR2 is FYNNEI.

V usage is TRBV23-1 and J usage is TRBJ2-7; D is possibly TRBD1 (5 bases). TRBV23-1 is treated as an ORF (open reading frame) with a function not yet certain. CDR3 length: 11 residues. The V end was cut by 0 bases, the J end by 13 bases, with 10 bases between. Here the CDR3 reads CASSQSTGGYF. CDR3 nucleotides: TGCGCCAGCAGTCAATCTACAGGTGGCTACTTC.

The chain combines TRBV7-8 with TRBJ2-5; no clear D. V lost 7 bases to trimming and J lost 11 bases, with 17 bases between them. This CDR3 spans 12 amino acids. Germline V gives CDR1 SGHVS, CDR2 FQNEAQ. The CDR3, as DNA: TGTGCCAGCACCGATCGGGTAGAAGAGCAGTACTTC. Its protein product is CASTDRVEEQYF.

The chain employs TRBV5-1 and TRBJ1-1, with D perhaps TRBD1 (6 bases). V was trimmed by 0 bases and J by 2 bases, leaving 14 bases between them. Looked up from germline, CDR1 is SGHRS and CDR2 is YFSETQ. This CDR3 region has 16 residues. The CDR3 bases are TGCGCCAGCAGCTTGGTACAGGGAAGGGAAAACACTGAAGCTTTCTTT. Translation gives CASSLVQGRENTEAFF.

The chain carries TRBV7-3 and TRBJ2-1; perhaps TRBD1 as D (5 bases). V was shortened by 4 bases and J by 0 bases, with 7 bases between the two germline ends. Germline assignment: CDR1 SGHTA and CDR2 FQGTGA. The CDR3 has 14 amino acids. The CDR3 spells CASSWGPSYNEQFF. In nucleotides, the CDR3 is TGTGCCAGCAGCTGGGGCCCCTCCTACAATGAGCAGTTCTTC.

The chain links TRBV10-2 to TRBJ2-3, with a tentative D call TRBD2 (6 bases). The CDR3 is made up of 13 amino acids. V was trimmed by 2 bases and J by 3 bases, leaving 6 bases between them. CDR1 WSHSY and CDR2 SAAADI come from the germline V gene. For the CDR3, the DNA is TGCGCCAGCAGTGAGCGGGAGACAGATACGCAGTATTTT. This gives the protein CASSERETDTQYF.